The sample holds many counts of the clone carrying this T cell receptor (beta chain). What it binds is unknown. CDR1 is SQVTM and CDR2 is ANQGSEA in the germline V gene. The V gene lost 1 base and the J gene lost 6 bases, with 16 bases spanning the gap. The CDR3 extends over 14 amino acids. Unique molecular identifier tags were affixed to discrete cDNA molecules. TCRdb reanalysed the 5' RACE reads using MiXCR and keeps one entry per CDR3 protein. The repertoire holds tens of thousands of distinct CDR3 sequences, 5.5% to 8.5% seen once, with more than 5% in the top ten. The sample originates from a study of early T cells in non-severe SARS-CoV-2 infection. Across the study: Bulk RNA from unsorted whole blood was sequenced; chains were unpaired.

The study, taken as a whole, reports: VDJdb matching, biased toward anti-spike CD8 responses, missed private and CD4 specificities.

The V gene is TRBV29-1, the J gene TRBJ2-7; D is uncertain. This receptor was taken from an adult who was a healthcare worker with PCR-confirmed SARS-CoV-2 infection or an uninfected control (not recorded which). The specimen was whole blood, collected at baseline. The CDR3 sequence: CSVEVTTSSGEQYF. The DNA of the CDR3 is TGCAGCGTTGAAGTAACCACAAGTTCAGGCGAGCAGTACTTC.